The source of this T cell receptor (beta chain) is a study of T-cell reconstitution after alpha-beta-depleted transplantation in children. Preparing the TCRbeta library involved the use of unique molecular identifiers. One entry per CDR3 protein, called by TCRdb with MiXCR from the PCR reads. The table includes some 600,000 distinct CDR3 sequences, around a sixth detected once. This CDR3 is built from 16 residues. Trimming left V 0 bases short and J 8 bases short, with 16 bases between. Germline CDR1 reads LGHNA; CDR2 reads YNFKEQ. This sample comprised PBMCs from the stem cell graft donor, obtained from the stem cell graft. The clonotype was recovered from a human donor who donated a stem cell graft to a child with acute myeloid leukemia. V is TRBV4-2 and J is TRBJ1-4; perhaps TRBD1 as D (6 bases). This chain's CDR3 is CASSQEGPGHSEKLFF. CDR3 sequence (DNA): TGTGCCAGCAGCCAAGAGGGACCGGGACATTCGGAAAAACTGTTTTTT.